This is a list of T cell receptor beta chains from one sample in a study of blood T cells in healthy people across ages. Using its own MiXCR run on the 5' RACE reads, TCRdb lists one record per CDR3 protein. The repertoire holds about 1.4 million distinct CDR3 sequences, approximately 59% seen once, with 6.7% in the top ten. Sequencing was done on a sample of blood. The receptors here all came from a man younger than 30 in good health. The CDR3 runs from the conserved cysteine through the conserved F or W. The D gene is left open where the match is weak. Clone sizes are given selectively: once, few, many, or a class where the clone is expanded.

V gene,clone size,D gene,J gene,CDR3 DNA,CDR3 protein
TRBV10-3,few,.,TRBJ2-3,TGTGCCATCAGAATAGGGAGCACAGATACGCAGTATTTT,CAIRIGSTDTQYF
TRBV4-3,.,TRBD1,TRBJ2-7,TGCGCCAGCAGCCAGGGTAGGGACAGCTCCTACGAGCAGTACTTC,CASSQGRDSSYEQYF
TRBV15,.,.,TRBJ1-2,TGTGCCACCAGCAGTAAAATTTCGGGGCCCTCGGATGGCTACACCTTC,CATSSKISGPSDGYTF
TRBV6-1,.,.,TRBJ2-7,TGTGCCAGCAGGGGCTTGGGCGGCTCCTACGAGCAGTACTTC,CASRGLGGSYEQYF
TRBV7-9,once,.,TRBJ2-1,TGTGCCAGCAGGTCCGGGACTCGATCCTACAATGAGCAGTTCTTC,CASRSGTRSYNEQFF
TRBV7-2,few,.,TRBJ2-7,TGTGCCAGCAGCGATACCCGGGCCTTCGCGGCCTACGAGCAGTACTTC,CASSDTRAFAAYEQYF
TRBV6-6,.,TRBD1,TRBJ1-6,TGTGCCAGCACCCGGACAGGGCTATCACCCCTCCACTTT,CASTRTGLSPLHF
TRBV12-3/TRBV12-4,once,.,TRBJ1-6,TGTGCCAGTTCCGCAGGCCTTAATATGGGCTCCTATAATTCACCCCTCCACTTT,CASSAGLNMGSYNSPLHF
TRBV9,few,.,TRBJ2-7,TGTGCCAGCAGTCCTGTTGGGGTAGGCAACGAGCAGTACTTC,CASSPVGVGNEQYF
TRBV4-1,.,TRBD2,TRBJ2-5,TGCGCCAGCAGACGTATAGCGGGGACCCAAGAGACCCAGTACTTC,CASRRIAGTQETQYF
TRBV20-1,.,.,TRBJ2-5,TGCAGTGCTAAAGGGGAGACCCAGTACTTC,CSAKGETQYF
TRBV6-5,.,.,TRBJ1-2,TGTGCCAGCAGTGGGGAAGGAGGCTATGGCTACACCTTC,CASSGEGGYGYTF
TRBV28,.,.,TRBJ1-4,TGTGCCAGCAGTTTATCCGGGCCCAATGAAAAACTGTTTTTT,CASSLSGPNEKLFF
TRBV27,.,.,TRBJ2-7,TGTGCCAGCAGTTTCGTAGGAACCTACGAGCAGTACTTC,CASSFVGTYEQYF
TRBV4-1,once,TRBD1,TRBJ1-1,TGCGCCAGCAGCCCATTGACAGGGATAGCAACTGAAGCTTTCTTT,CASSPLTGIATEAFF
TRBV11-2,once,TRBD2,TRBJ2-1,TGTGCCAGCAGCTTGGGACTATTAGTGTTCTTC,CASSLGLLVFF
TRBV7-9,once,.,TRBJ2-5,TGTGCCAGCAGCCAACCCGGGCTTCGGGAAGGGGAGACCCAGTACTTC,CASSQPGLREGETQYF
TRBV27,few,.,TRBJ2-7,TGTGCCAGCAGTTTTCTAAACCCCTACGAGCAGTACTTC,CASSFLNPYEQYF
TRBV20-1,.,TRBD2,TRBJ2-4,TGCAGTGCTGGAGGCCCGGGGTCTAGCGGCAAAAACATTCAGTACTTC,CSAGGPGSSGKNIQYF
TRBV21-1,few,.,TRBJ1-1,TGTGCCAGCAGCAAAGTTAAGGGGAACAGGGTCGACACTGAAGCTTTCTTT,CASSKVKGNRVDTEAFF
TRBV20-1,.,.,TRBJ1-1,TGCAGTGCTAGAAAGAGTGTGGTTTTGAACACTGAAGCTTTCTTT,CSARKSVVLNTEAFF
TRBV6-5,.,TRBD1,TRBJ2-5,TGTGCCAGCAGTTACAGTGCAGGACAGGGGGAGCAGTACTTC,CASSYSAGQGEQYF
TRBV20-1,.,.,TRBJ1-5,TGCAGTGCCGAGCGGAGGTATAGCAATCAGCCCCAGCATTTT,CSAERRYSNQPQHF
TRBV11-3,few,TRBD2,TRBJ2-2,TGTGCCAGCAGCCGACTAGCGGGGGGCACCGGGGAGCTGTTTTTT,CASSRLAGGTGELFF
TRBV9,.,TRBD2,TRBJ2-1,TGTGCCAGCAGCGCGAGTGGGGGACTAGCGGGGGGTGAGCAGTTCTTC,CASSASGGLAGGEQFF
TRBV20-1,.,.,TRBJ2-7,TGCAGTGCGAAAGGTGATAGAGATTACGAGCAGTACTTC,CSAKGDRDYEQYF
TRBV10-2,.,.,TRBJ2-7,TGCGCCAGCAGTGAGGGCAGAATTACCTACGAGCAGTACTTC,CASSEGRITYEQYF
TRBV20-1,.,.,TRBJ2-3,TGCAGTGCCGACGAGGGACTCCCGGATTCCACAGATACGCAGTATTTT,CSADEGLPDSTDTQYF
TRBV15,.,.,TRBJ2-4,TGTGCCACCAGCAGAGTGGACTTTGACATTCAGTACTTC,CATSRVDFDIQYF
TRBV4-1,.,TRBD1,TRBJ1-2,TGCGCCAGCAGCCCCTCCCCGACAGGGGTTAACTATGGCTACACCTTC,CASSPSPTGVNYGYTF
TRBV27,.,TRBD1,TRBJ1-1,TGTGCCAGCAGTATGGGACAGGGCAACACTGAAGCTTTCTTT,CASSMGQGNTEAFF
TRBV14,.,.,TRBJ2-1,TGTGCCAGCAGCCCGGGCCTCTATGAGCAGTTCTTC,CASSPGLYEQFF
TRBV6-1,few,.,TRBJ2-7,TGTGCCAGCAGACTGACTTCGACAGGAACCTTCTACGAGCAGTACTTC,CASRLTSTGTFYEQYF
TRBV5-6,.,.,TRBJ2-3,TGTGCCAGCAGCTTGGTATTAGCGTCGGATACGCAGTATTTT,CASSLVLASDTQYF
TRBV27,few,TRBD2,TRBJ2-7,TGTGCCAGCAGTGCGCTCGGCGGGAGAAGTAACTACGAGCAGTACTTC,CASSALGGRSNYEQYF
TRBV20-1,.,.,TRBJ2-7,TGCAGTGCAGACCCTGTTCTGAGCTCCTACAATGAGCAGTACTTC,CSADPVLSSYNEQYF
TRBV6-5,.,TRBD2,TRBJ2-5,TGTGCCAGCAGTTACCGGTTCGGGGGGCAAGAGACCCAGTACTTC,CASSYRFGGQETQYF
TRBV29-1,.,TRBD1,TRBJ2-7,TGCAGCGGCGGACAGGGGGCGGTGGAGCAGTACTTC,CSGGQGAVEQYF
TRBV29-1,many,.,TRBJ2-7,TGCAGCGTTGAAGAATCCTACGAGCAGTACTTC,CSVEESYEQYF
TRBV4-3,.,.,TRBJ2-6,TGCGCCAGCAGCCAAGATCACGGGTCTGGTGCCAACGTCCTGACTTTC,CASSQDHGSGANVLTF
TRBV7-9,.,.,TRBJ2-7,TGTGCCAGCAGTCCCAAGGCCGGGGCCTACGAGCAGTACTTC,CASSPKAGAYEQYF
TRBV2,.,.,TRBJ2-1,TGTGCCAGCCGGGCCCTGGGGGGGGCAGGGTTCAATGAGCAGTTCTTC,CASRALGGAGFNEQFF
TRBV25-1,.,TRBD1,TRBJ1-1,TGTGCCAGCAGTGAAGAATCCGACAGGGCTAACACTGAAGCTTTCTTT,CASSEESDRANTEAFF
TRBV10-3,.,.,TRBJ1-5,TGTGCCATCAGTGAGTCCGGACGGCAGCCCCAGCATTTT,CAISESGRQPQHF
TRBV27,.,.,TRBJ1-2,TGTGCCAGCAGTCTAGGGGGGGACTATGGCTACATCTTC,CASSLGGDYGYIF
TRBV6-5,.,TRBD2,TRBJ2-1,TGTGCCAGCAACCGAGCGGGATACTCCTACAATGAGCAGTTCTTC,CASNRAGYSYNEQFF
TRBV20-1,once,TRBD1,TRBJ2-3,TGCAGTGCTAGAGCCCCGGACAGGGGGCCAGGAGATACGCAGTATTTT,CSARAPDRGPGDTQYF
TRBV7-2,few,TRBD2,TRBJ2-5,TGTGCCAGCAGCTCCCCCCGGACTAGCCAAGAGACCCAGTACTTC,CASSSPRTSQETQYF
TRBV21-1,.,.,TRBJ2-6,TGTGCCAGCAGCACAGTACAGGAATGCTTCTCTGGGGCCAACGTCCTGACTTTC,CASSTVQECFSGANVLTF
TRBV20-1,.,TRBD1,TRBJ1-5,TGCAGTGCTAGAGATCGGGACAGGGGTCACAATCAGCCCCAGCATTTT,CSARDRDRGHNQPQHF
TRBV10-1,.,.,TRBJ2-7,TGCGCCAGCAGTGATTTTGGGGCCTCCTACGAGCAGTACTTC,CASSDFGASYEQYF
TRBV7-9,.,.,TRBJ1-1,TGTGCCAGCAGCAGCACAGGGATGGAAAACACTGAAGCTTTCTTT,CASSSTGMENTEAFF
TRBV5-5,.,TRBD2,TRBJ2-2,TGTGCCAGCAGTAAAGCTAGCGGGAGTTCGGGCGGGGAGCTGTTTTTT,CASSKASGSSGGELFF
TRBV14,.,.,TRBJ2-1,TGTGCCAGCAGCAGCTGGCGGGGACCTTACAATGAGCAGTTCTTC,CASSSWRGPYNEQFF
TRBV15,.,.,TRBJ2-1,TGTGCCACCAGCAGAGAGCACACAGACAATGAGCAGTTCTTC,CATSREHTDNEQFF
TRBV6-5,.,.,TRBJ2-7,TGTGCCAGCAGTTACGAAGGCCAGGGTTACGAGCAGTACTTC,CASSYEGQGYEQYF
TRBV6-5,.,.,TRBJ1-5,TGTGCCAGCAGTTACTCGAACCCAACCGAAGGTACTGGCAATCAGCCCCAGCATTTT,CASSYSNPTEGTGNQPQHF
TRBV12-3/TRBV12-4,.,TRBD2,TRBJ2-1,TGTGCCAGCAGTTGGAGCGGGGGGCCTAACAATGAGCAGTTCTTC,CASSWSGGPNNEQFF
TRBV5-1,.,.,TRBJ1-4,TGCGCCAGCAGCTTGGCCGATAGTTACAGCACTCATGAAAAACTGTTTTTT,CASSLADSYSTHEKLFF
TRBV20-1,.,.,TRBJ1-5,TGCAGTGCTGCACAGGAGTATAGCAATCAGCCCCAGCATTTT,CSAAQEYSNQPQHF